The 26 T cell receptor beta chains below all came from one sample that was sequenced in a study of cytomegalovirus exposure and HLA in healthy donors. The primer mix had 60 Vbeta and 13 Jbeta primers. Sequencing used immunoSEQ multiplex PCR; TCRdb keeps in-frame clones, though not all of them. The sample has fewer than 100,000 clones; approximately 72% are singletons. Sequencing was performed on PBMCs. These receptors were collected from a man in his forties or fifties in good health and CMV-seropositive.

The rearrangement uses TRBV12-5 and TRBJ1-2, with 7 positions matching TRBD1. The CDR3 is 13 amino acids. Germline V CDR1 and CDR2: LGHNT, FRNRAP. With V trimmed by 4 bases and J by 2 bases, 1 base remained unmatched. The CDR3 bases are TGTGCTAGTGGTTCGGGACAGAACTATGGCTACACCTTC. As protein: CASGSGQNYGYTF.

This chain connects TRBV7-6 to TRBJ1-4; D uncertain. The CDR3 covers 15 residues. CDR1 is SGHVS and CDR2 is FNYEAQ in the germline V gene. The germline V and J ends were trimmed by 2 bases and 6 bases, with 13 bases remaining between them. CDR3 sequence reads: CASSLREDVDEKLFF. CDR3 nucleotides: TGTGCCAGCAGCTTACGGGAGGACGTGGATGAAAAACTGTTTTTT.

The chain uses TRBV10-3 and TRBJ1-5, with 9 bases that match TRBD1. The length of the CDR3 is 14 residues. Germline CDR1 ENHRY, CDR2 SYGVKD. Germline trimming cut 10 bases from V and 0 bases from J; bases unmatched to any gene: 4. The CDR3 is CASGQGHSNQPQHF. CDR3 DNA sequence: TGTGCCAGCGGACAGGGGCATAGCAATCAGCCCCAGCATTTT.

The chain employs TRBV7-9 and TRBJ1-2; D gene ambiguous. Per germline, CDR1 SEHNR and CDR2 FQNEAQ (reference sequence). V was shortened by 1 base and J by 7 bases, with 7 bases between the two germline ends. The CDR3 is 12 amino acids. CDR3 protein: CASSLGSSGYTF. Here the CDR3 DNA reads TGTGCCAGCAGCTTAGGTTCATCTGGCTACACCTTC.

The V call is TRBV9, the J call TRBJ2-4; D may be TRBD2 (5 bases). V lost 0 bases, J lost 6 bases, and 13 bases lay in between. Germline V lookup: CDR1 SGDLS, CDR2 YYNGEE. There are 15 residues in the CDR3. Here the CDR3 DNA reads TGTGCCAGCAGCGTAGAGGAGGTCCACTCAAACATTCAGTACTTC. It encodes CASSVEEVHSNIQYF.

This clone showed up just once. This rearrangement joins TRBV10-2 to TRBJ2-7, with TRBD2 as a possible D gene (6 bases). Germline V lookup: CDR1 WSHSY, CDR2 SAAADI. Trimming took 4 bases from V and 5 from J, leaving 9 bases between them. There are 12 residues in the CDR3. CDR3 coding DNA: TGCGCCAGCAGTGTTTCGGGGGACGAGCAGTACTTC. Translating it yields CASSVSGDEQYF.

V gene TRBV13 combines with J gene TRBJ2-3; no clear D. This CDR3 is built from 12 residues. Trimming removed 0 bases at V and 6 bases at J, with 4 bases between. In germline, CDR1 is PRHDT, CDR2 FYEKMQ (reference sequence). The CDR3 nucleotides read TGTGCCAGCAGCTTAGGCGGGGATACGCAGTATTTT. Its protein product is CASSLGGDTQYF.

The chain combines TRBV21-1 with TRBJ2-5; TRBD2, as called in the table, went unchecked against the DNA. TRBV21-1 is shown as a pseudogene. The CDR3 sequence is 13 residues long. DNA of the CDR3: TGTGCCTGCTCACTAGCGGGGCAAGAGACCCAGTACTTC. This codes for CACSLAGQETQYF.

This clone has just a few counts. V usage is TRBV7-9 and J usage is TRBJ2-7; 8 positions match TRBD2. The CDR3 is 14 residues long. The ends lost 3 bases at V and 6 bases at J; junction bases unmatched: 7. Germline assignment: CDR1 SEHNR and CDR2 FQNEAQ (reference sequence). CDR3 sequence reads: CASSFYTSGSEQYF. The DNA for the CDR3 is TGTGCCAGCAGCTTTTACACTAGCGGTTCCGAGCAGTACTTC. The full variable domain, its missing parts supplied by reference TRBV7-9 and TRBJ2-7, is DTGVSQNPRHKITKRGQNVTFRCDPISEHNRLYWYRQTLGQGPEFLTYFQNEAQLEKSRLLSDRFSAERPKGSFSTLEIQRTEQGDSAMYLCASSFYTSGSEQYFGPGTRLTVT.

This clone was detected a few times. Its ends do not fully match the called genes, so a read error is possible. The CDR3 bases are TGTTCCAGCAGCTTATCAGGGGATACGCAGTATTTT. As protein: CSSSLSGDTQYF. V usage is TRBV7-9 and J usage is TRBJ2-3; a possible D gene is TRBD1 (5 bases). This CDR3 region has 12 residues. Germline V gene lookup returns CDR1 SEHNR and CDR2 FQNEAQ (reference sequence).

The V and J genes are TRBV6-4 and TRBJ1-6; D unresolved. CDR3 length equals 12 residues. The germline gives CDR1 MRHNA, CDR2 SNTAGT. The V end lost 8 bases, the J end lost 9 bases, and 11 bases lay between the germline ends. DNA for the CDR3: TGTGCCAGCTTGCTAAGATTTTCACCCCTCCACTTT. The encoded protein is CASLLRFSPLHF.

V usage is TRBV5-4 and J usage is TRBJ2-1; 13 bases fit TRBD2. The CDR3 contains 16 residues. Germline loops: CDR1 SGHNT, CDR2 YYREEE (reference sequence). The junction had 7 bases not matched to a gene; V was cut back by 3 bases and J by 7 bases. The CDR3 DNA follows: TGTGCCAGCAGCTGGGGGGGGACTAGCGGGACGAATGAGCAGTTCTTC. It is translated as CASSWGGTSGTNEQFF.

This chain links TRBV27 with TRBJ2-7; 9 bases match TRBD2. V lost 5 bases and J lost 3; bases outside the gene matches: 11. The CDR3 covers 16 residues. Germline values: CDR1 MNHEY, CDR2 SMNVEV (reference sequence). The CDR3: CASSPRQTSGLYEQYF. The CDR3 DNA sequence: TGTGCCAGCAGTCCACGGCAGACTAGCGGACTCTACGAGCAGTACTTC.

The J gene is TRBJ1-2, the V gene TRBV5-4; 8 bases map to TRBD1. The trim removed 0 bases at V and 8 bases at J, leaving 6 bases unmatched. CDR3 length equals 14 residues. Germline CDR1 reads SGHNT; CDR2 reads YYREEE (reference sequence). CDR3 sequence reads: CASSLGQGPEGYTF. In DNA form, the CDR3 reads TGTGCCAGCAGCTTGGGACAGGGGCCAGAGGGCTACACCTTC.

V gene TRBV5-6 combines with J gene TRBJ2-7; a weak D match, TRBD2 (6 bases). Germline CDR1 SGHDT, CDR2 YYEEEE. Trimming left V 0 bases short and J 1 base short, with 8 bases between. The CDR3 is 14 residues long. For the CDR3, the DNA is TGTGCCAGCAGCTTGGCGGGGACTTCCTACGAGCAGTACTTC. Protein product: CASSLAGTSYEQYF.

In its sample, this clone was seen once. This sequence joins TRBV27 and TRBJ1-5; D is unclear. Trimming stripped 2 bases from V and 0 bases from J, with 11 bases between. The germline V gene has CDR1 MNHEY and CDR2 SMNVEV (reference sequence). The CDR3 is 16 residues long. In nucleotides, the CDR3 is TGTGCCAGCAGTTTAGTATCGGGTTTTAGCAATCAGCCCCAGCATTTT. Residues: CASSLVSGFSNQPQHF.

This rearrangement joins TRBV11-3 to TRBJ2-1, with 8 bases fitting TRBD2. Per germline, CDR1 SGHNT and CDR2 YENEEA. This CDR3 spans 16 amino acids. The V and J ends lost 1 base and 7 bases, in that order; junction bases with no gene match: 9. CDR3 region: CASSLASGGDKNEQFF. CDR3 bases: TGTGCCAGCAGCTTAGCCAGCGGGGGCGACAAAAATGAGCAGTTCTTC.

The chain carries TRBV7-2 and TRBJ2-1, with D perhaps matching TRBD2 (6 bases). Germline V CDR1 and CDR2: SGHTA, FQGNSA. V shed 1 base and J shed 9 bases, with 10 bases lying between them. The CDR3 has 13 residues. The CDR3 is CASSLGMEGEQFF. CDR3 sequence (DNA): TGTGCCAGCAGCTTAGGGATGGAGGGTGAGCAGTTCTTC.

This clone was counted only a few times. This chain links TRBV6-5 with TRBJ1-5; 8 bases agree with TRBD1. V lost 5 bases to trimming and J lost 6 bases; unmatched junction nucleotides: 6. CDR1 and CDR2 from the germline V gene are MNHEY and SVGAGI. CDR3 size: 14 residues. The DNA for the CDR3 is TGTGCCAGCAGTGGCGACAGGGGAGGTCAGCCCCAGCATTTT. This translates into CASSGDRGGQPQHF.

The chain joins TRBV23-1 to TRBJ2-1; 15 bases line up with TRBD2. TRBV23-1 is filed as an ORF, its function uncertain. The CDR3 is 15 residues long. The V and J ends lost 7 bases and 12 bases, in that order; junction bases with no gene match: 10. The CDR3 here is CASTFWTSGGVRQFF. In DNA, the CDR3 is TGCGCCAGCACCTTTTGGACTAGCGGGGGGGTCCGGCAGTTCTTC.

The chain couples TRBV19 to TRBJ1-2; no clear D. Trimming removed 9 bases at V and 5 bases at J, with 13 bases between. CDR1 and CDR2 from the germline V gene are LNHDA and SQIVND (reference sequence). This CDR3 has 12 amino acids. For the CDR3, the DNA is TGTGCCAGCTACGGGGTTGGATATGGCTACACCTTC. Translation: CASYGVGYGYTF.

V usage is TRBV9 and J usage is TRBJ2-2; D may be TRBD1 (6 bases). There are 16 residues in the CDR3. V lost 0 bases to trimming and J lost 4 bases, with 13 bases between them. Germline V gives CDR1 SGDLS, CDR2 YYNGEE. The CDR3 reads CASSVETGFGTGELFF. The CDR3, as DNA: TGTGCCAGCAGCGTAGAAACAGGGTTCGGCACCGGGGAGCTGTTTTTT.

This chain connects TRBV9 to TRBJ1-6, with a tentative D call TRBD1 (5 bases). CDR1 SGDLS and CDR2 YYNGEE come from the germline V gene. This CDR3 region has 15 residues. Trimming took 3 bases from V and 2 from J, leaving 9 bases between them. The CDR3 nucleotides read TGTGCCAGCAGCGCAGAAGGGGCCTATAATTCACCCCTCCACTTT. Protein sequence: CASSAEGAYNSPLHF.

The CDR3 bases are TGTGCCAGCAGCTTGGCCGGCGGAAAAACCGGGGAGCTGTTTTTT. Translated, it gives CASSLAGGKTGELFF. The chain employs TRBV5-4 and TRBJ2-2; D not resolved. There are 15 residues in the CDR3. From germline, CDR1 is SGHNT and CDR2 YYREEE (reference sequence). V was pared by 0 bases and J by 5 bases, with 11 bases between.

The gene calls are TRBV5-4 and TRBJ2-1, with TRBD2 matching over 7 bases. After removal of 0 bases from V and 7 bases from J, the junction contained 4 bases not matched to a gene. In germline, CDR1 is SGHNT, CDR2 YYREEE (reference sequence). This CDR3 is built from 14 residues. CDR3 nucleotides: TGTGCCAGCAGCTTGGCCCAAGCGGGGAATGAGCAGTTCTTC. Amino acids: CASSLAQAGNEQFF.

The chain combines TRBV5-8 with TRBJ2-2; a possible D gene is TRBD2 (5 bases). Germline V gives CDR1 SGHTS, CDR2 YDEGEE. CDR3 size: 14 residues. V was cut by 6 bases and J by 4 bases, with 13 bases left in between. CDR3 sequence: CASIWPGVTGELFF. For the CDR3, the DNA is TGTGCCAGCATCTGGCCCGGGGTCACCGGGGAGCTGTTTTTT.